This is a list of T cell receptor beta chains from one sample in a study of technical replicates of blood from several donors. The assay was immunoSEQ multiplex PCR, and TCRdb's table has in-frame clones only and misses some. Among approximately 97,000 clones listed, around 96% were seen once. The sequencing sample was made of T cells isolated from PBMCs. The source is a human donor in good health. CDR3s include the opening cysteine and the closing phenylalanine or tryptophan. The D gene is left open where the match is weak.

TRBV2	TRBJ2-2	.	14	CASNRETNTGELFF	TGTGCCAGCAATAGGGAGACGAACACCGGGGAGCTGTTTTTT
TRBV7-2	TRBJ2-2	.	16	CASSLWRDPNTGELFF	TGTGCCAGCAGCTTATGGAGGGACCCGAACACCGGGGAGCTGTTTTTT
TRBV7-2	TRBJ1-1	.	14	CASSPDWSNTEAFF	TGTGCCAGCAGCCCGGACTGGTCGAACACTGAAGCTTTCTTT
TRBV7-9	TRBJ1-2	.	13	CASSLNRDGGYTF	TGTGCCAGCAGCCTTAACAGGGATGGTGGCTACACCTTC
TRBV6-1	TRBJ2-7	.	12	CASILQESEQYF	TGTGCCAGCATCCTACAGGAGAGCGAGCAGTACTTC
TRBV19	TRBJ2-7	.	12	CASSRRDYEQYF	TGTGCCAGTAGTCGTCGGGATTACGAGCAGTACTTC
TRBV7-2	TRBJ2-7	.	14	CASSLDRAYYEQYF	TGTGCCAGCAGCTTAGACAGGGCTTACTACGAGCAGTACTTC
TRBV6-1	TRBJ2-7	TRBD2	15	CASRLEGGLAYEQYF	TGTGCCAGCAGATTGGAGGGAGGACTAGCCTACGAGCAGTACTTC
TRBV5-1	TRBJ1-3	TRBD1	16	CASSYTEGQTGNTIYF	TGCGCCAGCAGCTATACGGAGGGACAGACTGGAAACACCATATATTTT
TRBV28	TRBJ2-1	TRBD2	14	CASTRLADINEQFF	TGTGCCAGCACCAGACTAGCGGACATCAATGAGCAGTTCTTC
TRBV5-5	TRBJ1-2	TRBD1	17	CASSLAPRTGDVGGYTF	TGTGCCAGCAGCTTGGCGCCTCGGACAGGGGATGTCGGAGGCTACACCTTC
TRBV5-4	TRBJ2-7	.	15	CASSLSGTPPYEQYF	TGTGCCAGCAGCCTCAGCGGTACCCCCCCTTACGAGCAGTACTTC
TRBV9	TRBJ1-1	.	16	CASSVAWGANLREAFF	TGTGCCAGCAGCGTAGCTTGGGGAGCTAACCTCCGTGAAGCTTTCTTT